This T cell receptor (beta chain) is from a study of OX40 agonist ivuxolimab in advanced cancers. The table came from immunoSEQ multiplex PCR; TCRdb's copy has only in-frame clones and leaves some out. The table shows 77,000 or so clones, with 80% to 95% occurring only once. This sequence was found in an adult with an advanced solid tumor such as melanoma, head and neck, liver or kidney cancer. The sample was CD4+ or CD8+ T cells sorted from blood, taken in a trial of the OX40 agonist ivuxolimab.

The CDR3, as DNA: TGTGCCAGTAGTATAGAGGGTGGAATCTACGAGCAGTACTTC. Translation: CASSIEGGIYEQYF. The V gene is TRBV19, the J gene TRBJ2-7; no clear D. Deletions cut 0 bases from V and 3 bases from J, with 9 bases between. Looked up from germline, CDR1 is LNHDA and CDR2 is SQIVND (reference sequence). The CDR3 consists of 14 residues.